What follows are 21 T cell receptor beta chains derived from one specimen sequenced in a study of regulatory T cells in long-lasting Graves disease. According to the study, TCR beta libraries were built with iRepertoire HTBI primers and CDR3-region Arm-PCR. TCRdb reprocessed the multiplex PCR reads via MiXCR and lists one record per CDR3 protein. The sample holds roughly 500,000 distinct CDR3 sequences, roughly 12% seen once. The time point: newly diagnosed GD, antithyroid drugs for less than 3 months. Generation of the TCR library employed RNA extracted from PBMCs. The same sample was also studied in work on T cells in Graves' hyperthyroidism and ophthalmopathy.

The sequences come from peripheral blood mononuclear cells (PBMCs), collected at new diagnosis, from a patient treated with antithyroid drugs. Receptors were obtained from a young man with Graves disease.

As concerns this clonotype: Germline is not matched at one junction end, which may reflect a read error. This chain links TRBV10-3 with TRBJ2-1; 8 nucleotides align to TRBD1. This CDR3 region has 14 residues. The V gene's germline CDR1 is ENHRY and CDR2 SYGVKD. The CDR3 nucleotides read TGTGCCATCGGTCGAAGGGACAGGTACAATGAGCGGTTCTTC. Protein: CAIGRRDRYNERFF.

This clonotype was observed a handful of times. V gene TRBV20-1 combines with J gene TRBJ2-7; 11 nucleotides align to TRBD2. Germline-derived CDR1 and CDR2 are DFQATT and SNEGSKA (reference sequence). V was pared by 2 bases and J by 8 bases, with 8 bases of the junction left unmatched. The CDR3 is 14 amino acids. Written as DNA, the CDR3 is TGCAGTGCTAGATCCGGGACTAGCGGACCGAAGCAGTACTTC. Its protein product is CSARSGTSGPKQYF.

This clonotype appeared many times. V and J are TRBV27 and TRBJ2-7; D is undetermined. The V gene's germline CDR1 is MNHEY and CDR2 SMNVEV (reference sequence). Deletions cut 3 bases from V and 6 bases from J, with 21 bases between. CDR3 length: 16 residues. The CDR3 protein is CASSFSSYTIYREQYF. The CDR3 nucleotides are TGTGCCAGCAGTTTTAGCAGTTATACAATCTATCGCGAGCAGTACTTC.

The chain uses TRBV10-2 and TRBJ2-7, with D possibly being TRBD2 (5 bases). V lost 6 bases and J lost 3, with 18 bases in between. The germline gives CDR1 WSHSY, CDR2 SAAADI. The CDR3 sequence is 15 residues long. CDR3 protein: CASRDLSGSVYEQYF. CDR3 coding DNA: TGCGCCAGCAGGGACCTAAGCGGTTCCGTCTACGAGCAGTACTTC.

This clonotype was counted ten times or more. V is TRBV6-1 and J is TRBJ2-7, with a weak D call TRBD1 (5 bases). The CDR3 spans 13 residues. Germline values: CDR1 MNHNS, CDR2 SASEGT. V was trimmed by 8 bases and J by 5 bases, leaving 16 bases between them. The CDR3 sequence: CASAARGMNEQYF. The CDR3 DNA reads TGTGCCAGCGCTGCAAGGGGTATGAACGAGCAGTACTTC.

This clonotype appeared many times. Compared with germline, one end of the junction differs, possibly owing to a read error. J is TRBJ2-3 and V is TRBV20-1, with 8 bases matching TRBD2. This CDR3 spans 13 amino acids. From germline, CDR1 is DFQATT and CDR2 SNEGSKA (reference sequence). CDR3 coding DNA: TGCAGTGCTAGGAACCTAGCGGGTTCCCGCCTTGTATTT. This gives the protein CSARNLAGSRLVF.

This clonotype was detected ten times or more. The V gene is TRBV11-2, the J gene TRBJ2-7, with D unresolved. Per the germline V gene, CDR1 is SGHAT and CDR2 is FQNNGV. CDR3 size: 14 residues. V lost 7 bases, J lost 3 bases, and 16 bases lay in between. The CDR3 DNA reads TGTGCCAGCACCCTAGGGTCGGGTATCTACGAGCAGTACTTC. Protein sequence: CASTLGSGIYEQYF.

This clonotype was seen ten or more times. The chain links TRBV24-1 to TRBJ2-1; D uncertain. Per germline, CDR1 KGHDR and CDR2 SFDVKD. V dropped 3 bases and J dropped 9 bases, with 8 bases sitting between them. There are 12 residues in the CDR3. Here the CDR3 reads CATSDTETEQFF. The CDR3 bases are TGTGCCACCAGTGATACAGAGACTGAGCAGTTCTTC.

The chain has TRBV3-1 and TRBJ1-2; D is undetermined. CDR3 length equals 13 residues. In germline, CDR1 is LGHDT, CDR2 YNNKEL (reference sequence). V lost 0 bases, J lost 4 bases, and 6 bases lay in between. This CDR3 reads CASSQEGSYGYTF. The CDR3 DNA sequence: TGTGCCAGCAGCCAAGAGGGCAGCTATGGCTACACCTTC. The variable domain in full, with the rest retrieved from reference TRBV3-1 and TRBJ1-2, is DTAVSQTPKYLVTQMGNDKSIKCEQNLGHDTMYWYKQDSKKFLKIMFSYNNKELIINETVPNRFSPKSPDKAHLNLHINSLELGDSAVYFCASSQEGSYGYTFGSGTRLTVV.

The V call is TRBV5-4, the J call TRBJ2-7; either TRBD1 or TRBD2 may supply D (6 bases each). The CDR3 loop spans 15 amino acids. The V end lost 4 bases, the J end lost 3 bases, and 17 bases lay between the germline ends. Germline V gene lookup returns CDR1 SGHNT and CDR2 YYREEE (reference sequence). This CDR3 reads CASSHTPRGDYEQYF. The CDR3 coding sequence is TGTGCCAGCAGCCACACCCCAAGGGGGGACTACGAGCAGTACTTC.

This rearrangement joins TRBV4-1 to TRBJ1-2, with no clear D. The CDR3 sequence is 15 residues long. V lost 4 bases to trimming and J lost 0 bases, with 12 bases between them. CDR1 is MGHRA and CDR2 is YSYEKL in the germline V gene. The CDR3 here is CASSLDTLPNYGYTF. DNA for the CDR3: TGCGCCAGCAGCCTCGACACTCTCCCTAACTATGGCTACACCTTC.

This clonotype was detected only a few times. The V call is TRBV11-1, the J call TRBJ2-1; 8 bases are shared with TRBD2. Per germline, CDR1 SGHAT and CDR2 FQDESV (reference sequence). This CDR3 comprises 16 residues. V gave up 3 bases and J gave up 0 bases; unmatched junction bases: 4. Here the CDR3 reads CASSFAGTSSYNEQFF. The CDR3, as DNA: TGTGCCAGCAGCTTCGCCGGGACTAGCTCCTACAATGAGCAGTTCTTC.

This clonotype was detected a few times. The chain uses TRBV20-1 and TRBJ1-2, with D possibly TRBD1 on 5 matching bases. The V and J ends lost 2 bases and 8 bases respectively, with 12 bases between them. Germline CDR1 and CDR2: DFQATT and SNEGSKA (reference sequence). CDR3 length: 12 residues. CDR3 sequence: CSARWGGDGYTF. CDR3 nucleotide sequence: TGCAGTGCTAGATGGGGGGGGGACGGCTACACCTTC.

This clonotype was seen many times. V and J are TRBV10-1 and TRBJ2-5; perhaps D is TRBD1 or TRBD2 (5 bases each). From germline, CDR1 is WNHNN and CDR2 SYGVQD (reference sequence). V dropped 6 bases and J dropped 5 bases, with 13 bases sitting between them. The CDR3 consists of 13 residues. CDR3 residues: CASSRDLSETQYF. The CDR3 DNA is TGCGCCAGCAGCCGGGACCTGTCGGAGACCCAGTACTTC.

This clonotype was found a few times. This rearrangement joins TRBV9 to TRBJ2-2, with D hard to call. The ends were cut back, 1 base at V and 7 bases at J, with 11 bases in the middle. Germline assignment: CDR1 SGDLS and CDR2 YYNGEE. The CDR3 runs 14 residues. The CDR3 here is CASSVLGKGGELFF. The CDR3 DNA reads TGTGCCAGCAGCGTATTGGGGAAAGGCGGGGAGCTGTTTTTT.

As to this clonotype: The CDR3 does not end in the conserved phenylalanine or tryptophan, so this is likely a read error. The chain is built from TRBV2 and TRBJ1-1; a weak D match, TRBD1 (6 bases). Germline V gene sequence: CDR1 SNHLY, CDR2 FYNNEI. The CDR3 contains 15 residues. The V end lost 2 bases, the J end lost 0 bases, and 10 bases lay between the germline ends. CDR3 bases: TGTGCCAGCAGTGAACGGGACACCATGAACACTGAAGCTTTCCTT. It yields the protein CASSERDTMNTEAFL.

A word on this clonotype: This may stem from a read error, because a much larger clone lies one nucleotide away. The chain is built from TRBV12-3 or TRBV12-4 and TRBJ2-2; D tentatively fits TRBD1 or TRBD2 (5 bases each). This CDR3 has 15 amino acids. V gave up 8 bases and J gave up 6 bases, with 19 bases separating them. The CDR3, as DNA: TGTGCCAGCGGTTCTGACTATAGGGGAGCCGGGGAGCTGTTTTTT. It translates to CASGSDYRGAGELFF.

This clonotype was counted ten times or more. This chain connects TRBV6-5 to TRBJ2-5, with 7 bases fitting TRBD1. Germline V gives CDR1 MNHEY, CDR2 SVGAGI. CDR3 length: 13 amino acids. The ends lost 2 bases at V and 5 bases at J; junction bases unmatched: 2. The CDR3 DNA is TGTGCCAGCAGTTACGGGACAGCGGAGACCCAGTACTTC. It specifies CASSYGTAETQYF.

In the case of this clonotype: A far bigger clonotype differs at one base, so this is likely a read error. The chain combines TRBV20-1 with TRBJ2-1, with D perhaps assigned TRBD1 or TRBD2 (7 bases each). The V and J ends lost 6 bases and 13 bases respectively, with 22 bases between them. Germline CDR1 reads DFQATT; CDR2 reads SNEGSKA (reference sequence). The CDR3 length is 13 residues. The CDR3 DNA follows: TGCAGTGCCCAGGGGGGGGCCCAAGAGACCCAGTTCTTC. Its translation: CSAQGGAQETQFF.

This clonotype occurred many times. The CDR3 loop is CASSSRLARGTDTQYF. Here the CDR3 DNA reads TGTGCCAGCAGCTCGAGACTAGCGAGGGGGACAGATACGCAGTATTTT. The rearrangement links TRBV11-2 to TRBJ2-3; 8 bases fit TRBD2. After removal of 4 bases from V and 3 bases from J, the junction contained 9 bases not matched to a gene. The CDR3 runs 16 residues. CDR1 is SGHAT, CDR2 FQNNGV, per germline.

V gene TRBV20-1 combines with J gene TRBJ2-7, with D possibly TRBD1 on 6 matching bases. Trimming took 4 bases from V and 2 from J, leaving 12 bases between them. The germline V gene encodes CDR1 DFQATT and CDR2 SNEGSKA (reference sequence). The CDR3 consists of 13 residues. The CDR3 nucleotides read TGCAGTGCTACCAGGGGTTTAACCTACGAGCAGTACTTC. Protein: CSATRGLTYEQYF.